These 7 T cell receptor beta chains were all obtained from the same sample, sequenced in a study of OX40 agonist ivuxolimab in advanced cancers. This table comes from immunoSEQ multiplex PCR, and its TCRdb copy is limited to in-frame clones, with some not included. The data show 60,000 to 100,000 clones, with roughly 94% seen just once and roughly 20% held by the top ten. The sequencing here drew on CD4+ or CD8+ T cells sorted from blood, taken in a trial of the OX40 agonist ivuxolimab. All receptors come from an adult with an advanced solid tumor such as melanoma, head and neck, liver or kidney cancer.

This chain uses TRBV6-5 with TRBJ2-1, with TRBD2 matching over 7 bases. J lost 5 bases, V lost 2 bases, and 6 bases had no gene match. Germline-derived CDR1 and CDR2 are MNHEY and SVGAGI. CDR3 size: 15 residues. CDR3: CASSYGSGAHNEQFF. The CDR3 DNA follows: TGTGCCAGCAGTTACGGGAGCGGGGCCCACAATGAGCAGTTCTTC.

This sequence joins TRBV4-1 and TRBJ2-7, with 8 bases that match TRBD2. The V gene's germline CDR1 is MGHRA and CDR2 YSYEKL. V trimming: 0 bases; J trimming: 2 bases; junction bases outside the gene matches: 3. The CDR3 extends over 15 amino acids. The CDR3 loop reads CASSQEGTSTYEQYF. The CDR3, as DNA: TGCGCCAGCAGCCAAGAGGGGACTAGTACCTACGAGCAGTACTTC.

The chain joins TRBV9 to TRBJ2-7; the match to TRBD1 covers 9 bases. With 3 bases clipped from V and 6 bases from J, the junction kept 7 bases outside the gene matches. This CDR3 comprises 14 residues. In germline, CDR1 is SGDLS, CDR2 YYNGEE. CDR3 nucleotide sequence: TGTGCCAGCAGCGCGCCCGGGACAGGGCTCGAGCAGTACTTC. It is translated as CASSAPGTGLEQYF.

This chain uses TRBV2 with TRBJ2-5; TRBD1 is a possible D gene (6 bases). Germline CDR1 reads SNHLY; CDR2 reads FYNNEI. The CDR3 runs 15 residues. The V and J ends lost 5 bases and 1 base respectively, with 14 bases between them. This CDR3 is CASSWAGASQETQYF. CDR3 DNA: TGTGCCAGCAGTTGGGCAGGGGCTTCCCAAGAGACCCAGTACTTC.

The chain carries TRBV5-1 and TRBJ1-2; TRBD1 aligns across 8 bases. Germline CDR1 and CDR2: SGHRS and YFSETQ. The V segment lost 4 bases and the J segment 4 bases; nucleotides outside the gene matches: 12. The CDR3 is 16 residues long. This CDR3 is CASSGAAGTGTYGYTF. CDR3 DNA sequence: TGCGCCAGCAGCGGGGCCGCCGGGACAGGAACCTATGGCTACACCTTC.

V usage is TRBV19 and J usage is TRBJ1-2; TRBD1 aligns across 7 bases. V dropped 3 bases and J dropped 6; count of bases not matched to a gene: 7. There are 14 residues in the CDR3. The germline V gene has CDR1 LNHDA and CDR2 SQIVND (reference sequence). CDR3 protein: CASSMGRGTDGYTF. For the CDR3, the DNA is TGTGCCAGTAGTATGGGCAGGGGGACGGATGGCTACACCTTC.

The gene calls are TRBV5-4 and TRBJ2-3, with 8 bases matching TRBD2. Trimming cost V 2 bases and J 3 bases; bases outside gene matches: 5. Germline CDR1 is SGHNT and CDR2 is YYREEE (reference sequence). This CDR3 has 15 residues. The CDR3 bases are TGTGCCAGCAGCTTTTTCGGGGGGGGGACAGATACGCAGTATTTT. Encoded protein: CASSFFGGGTDTQYF.